What follows describes a single TCR beta chain. The antigen is not known. The CDR3 runs 15 residues. V shed 5 bases, J shed 1 base, and the junction held 6 bases outside the gene matches. Germline loops: CDR1 MNHNS, CDR2 SASEGT. The data originate from a study of cytomegalovirus exposure and HLA in healthy donors. Study results and limitations: TRBV6-2, TRBV6-3 and some other V segments were excluded as indistinguishable. Reported findings show TCR beta sequences accurately forecast HLA-A and HLA-B alleles in most subjects. It was assumed in the presence/absence analyses that sequencing depth was roughly uniform across donors.

60 Vbeta and 13 Jbeta primers were used in PCR. The method was immunoSEQ multiplex PCR; TCRdb's version includes in-frame clones alone and lacks a portion of them. The sample records around 190,000 clones, 79% being singletons. Sequences were obtained from PBMCs. The chain is built from TRBV6-1 and TRBJ1-1, with TRBD1 matching over 8 bases. The receptor's source is a woman aged 40 to 50 in good health and CMV-seronegative. The CDR3 protein is CASSPQGQANTEAFF. The CDR3 coding sequence is TGTGCCAGCAGTCCTCAGGGACAGGCGAACACTGAAGCTTTCTTT.